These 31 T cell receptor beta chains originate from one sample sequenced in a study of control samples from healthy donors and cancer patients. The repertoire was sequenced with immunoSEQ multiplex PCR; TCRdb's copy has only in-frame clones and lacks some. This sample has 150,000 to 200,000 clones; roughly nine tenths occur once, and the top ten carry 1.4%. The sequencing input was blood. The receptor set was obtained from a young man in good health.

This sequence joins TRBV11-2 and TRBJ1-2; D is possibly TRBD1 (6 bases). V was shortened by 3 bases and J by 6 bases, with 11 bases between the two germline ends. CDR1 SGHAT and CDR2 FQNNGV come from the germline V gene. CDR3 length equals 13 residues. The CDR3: CASSFGQGHGYTF. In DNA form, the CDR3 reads TGTGCCAGCAGCTTTGGTCAGGGGCATGGCTACACCTTC.

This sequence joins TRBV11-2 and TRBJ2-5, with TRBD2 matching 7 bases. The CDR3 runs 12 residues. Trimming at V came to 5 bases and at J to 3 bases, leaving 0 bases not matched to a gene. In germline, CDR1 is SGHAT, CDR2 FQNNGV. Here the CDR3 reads CASSREEETQYF. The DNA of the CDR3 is TGTGCCAGCAGCCGGGAGGAAGAGACCCAGTACTTC.

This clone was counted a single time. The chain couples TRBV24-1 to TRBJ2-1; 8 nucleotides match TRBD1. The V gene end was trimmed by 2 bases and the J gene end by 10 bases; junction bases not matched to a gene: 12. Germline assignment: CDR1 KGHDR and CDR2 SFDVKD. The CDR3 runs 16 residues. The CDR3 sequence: CATSDSGRGPEGEQFF. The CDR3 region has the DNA TGTGCCACCAGTGATTCGGGCAGGGGGCCCGAGGGGGAGCAGTTCTTC.

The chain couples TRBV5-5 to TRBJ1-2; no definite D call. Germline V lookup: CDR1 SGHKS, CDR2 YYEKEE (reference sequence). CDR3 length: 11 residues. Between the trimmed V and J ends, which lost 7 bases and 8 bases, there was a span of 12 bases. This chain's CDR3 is CASEGGDGYTF. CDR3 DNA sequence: TGTGCCAGCGAGGGCGGAGACGGCTACACCTTC.

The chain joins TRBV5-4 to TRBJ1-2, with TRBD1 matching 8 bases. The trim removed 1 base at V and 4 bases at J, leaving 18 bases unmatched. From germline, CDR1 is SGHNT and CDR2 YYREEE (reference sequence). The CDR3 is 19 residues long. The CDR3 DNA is TGTGCCAGCAGCTTGTATCGCGGGACAGGACCTCATGCCTCCTATGGCTACACCTTC. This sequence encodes CASSLYRGTGPHASYGYTF.

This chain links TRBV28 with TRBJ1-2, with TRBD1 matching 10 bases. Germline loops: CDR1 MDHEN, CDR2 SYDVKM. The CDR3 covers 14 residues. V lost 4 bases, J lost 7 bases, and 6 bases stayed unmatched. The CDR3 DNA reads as TGTGCCAGCAGTTCGGGGACAGGGGTTGGTGGCTACACCTTC. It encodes CASSSGTGVGGYTF.

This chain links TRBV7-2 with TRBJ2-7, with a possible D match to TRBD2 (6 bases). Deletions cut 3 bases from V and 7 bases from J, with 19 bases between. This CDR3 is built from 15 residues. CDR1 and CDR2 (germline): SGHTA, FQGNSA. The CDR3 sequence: CASSFWGGVSEEQYF. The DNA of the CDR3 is TGTGCCAGCAGCTTTTGGGGCGGGGTCTCGGAGGAGCAGTACTTC.

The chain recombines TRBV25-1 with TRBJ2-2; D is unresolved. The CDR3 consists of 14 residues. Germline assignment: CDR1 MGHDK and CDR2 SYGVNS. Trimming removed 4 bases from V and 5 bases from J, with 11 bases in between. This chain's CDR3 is CASSGGVRTGELFF. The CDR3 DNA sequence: TGTGCCAGCAGTGGTGGGGTTCGAACCGGGGAGCTGTTTTTT.

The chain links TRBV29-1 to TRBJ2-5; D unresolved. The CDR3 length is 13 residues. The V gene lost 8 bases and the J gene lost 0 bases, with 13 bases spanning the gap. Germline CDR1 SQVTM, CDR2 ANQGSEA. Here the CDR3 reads CSISRTYQETQYF. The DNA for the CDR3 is TGCAGCATCAGTAGAACGTACCAAGAGACCCAGTACTTC.

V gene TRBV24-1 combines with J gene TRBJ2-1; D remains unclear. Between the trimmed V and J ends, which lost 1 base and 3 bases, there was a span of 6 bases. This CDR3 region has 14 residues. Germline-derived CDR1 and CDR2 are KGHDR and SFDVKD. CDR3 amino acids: CATSDFGHYNEQFF. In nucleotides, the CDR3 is TGTGCCACCAGTGATTTCGGCCACTACAATGAGCAGTTCTTC.

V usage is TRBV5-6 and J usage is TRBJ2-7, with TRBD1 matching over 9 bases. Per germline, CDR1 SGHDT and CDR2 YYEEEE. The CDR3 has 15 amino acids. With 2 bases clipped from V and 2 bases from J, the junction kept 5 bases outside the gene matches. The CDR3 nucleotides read TGTGCCAGCAGCTTAGGACAGGGGATGCCCTACGAGCAGTACTTC. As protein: CASSLGQGMPYEQYF.

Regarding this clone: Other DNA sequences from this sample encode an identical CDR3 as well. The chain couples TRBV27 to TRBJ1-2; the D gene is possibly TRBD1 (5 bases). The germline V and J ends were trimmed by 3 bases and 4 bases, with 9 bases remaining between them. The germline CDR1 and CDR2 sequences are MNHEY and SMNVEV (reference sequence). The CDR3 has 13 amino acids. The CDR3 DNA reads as TGTGCCAGCAGTTTCCAGGGTGGCTATGGCTACACCTTC. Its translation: CASSFQGGYGYTF.

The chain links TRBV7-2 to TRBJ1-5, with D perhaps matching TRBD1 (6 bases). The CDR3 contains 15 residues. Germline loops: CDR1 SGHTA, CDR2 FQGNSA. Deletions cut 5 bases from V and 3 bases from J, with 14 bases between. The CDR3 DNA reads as TGTGCCAGCAGCCCAAGCCCAGGGGACAATCAGCCCCAGCATTTT. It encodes CASSPSPGDNQPQHF.

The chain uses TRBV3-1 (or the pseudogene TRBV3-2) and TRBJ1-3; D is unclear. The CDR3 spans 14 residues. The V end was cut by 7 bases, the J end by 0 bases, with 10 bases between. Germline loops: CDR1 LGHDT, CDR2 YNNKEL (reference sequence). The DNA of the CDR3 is TGTGCCAGCACCCTTGGTAGCTCTGGAAACACCATATATTTT. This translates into CASTLGSSGNTIYF.

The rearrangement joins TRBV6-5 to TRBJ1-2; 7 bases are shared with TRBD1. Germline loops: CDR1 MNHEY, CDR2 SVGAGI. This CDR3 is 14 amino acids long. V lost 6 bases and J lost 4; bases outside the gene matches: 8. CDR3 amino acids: CASSPRQGVYGYTF. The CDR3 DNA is TGTGCCAGCAGCCCCCGGCAGGGGGTCTATGGCTACACCTTC.

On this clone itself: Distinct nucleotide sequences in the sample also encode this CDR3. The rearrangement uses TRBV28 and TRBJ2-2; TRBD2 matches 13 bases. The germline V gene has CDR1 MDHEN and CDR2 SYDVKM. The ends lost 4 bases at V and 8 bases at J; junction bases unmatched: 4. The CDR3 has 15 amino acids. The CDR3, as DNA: TGTGCCAGCAGTTCTCGACTAGCGGGAGGTGGGGAGCTGTTTTTT. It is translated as CASSSRLAGGGELFF.

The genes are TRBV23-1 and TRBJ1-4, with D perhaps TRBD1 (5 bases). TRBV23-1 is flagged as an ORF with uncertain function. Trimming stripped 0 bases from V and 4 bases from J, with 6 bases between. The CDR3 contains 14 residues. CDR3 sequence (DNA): TGCGCCAGCAGTCAATCGGGGCTTAATGAAAAACTGTTTTTT. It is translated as CASSQSGLNEKLFF.

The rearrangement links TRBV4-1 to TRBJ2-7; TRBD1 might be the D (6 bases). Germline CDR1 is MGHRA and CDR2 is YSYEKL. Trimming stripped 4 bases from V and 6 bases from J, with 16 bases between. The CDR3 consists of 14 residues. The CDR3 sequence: CASSLTSGASEQYF. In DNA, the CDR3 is TGCGCCAGCAGCCTGACCTCAGGGGCCTCCGAGCAGTACTTC.

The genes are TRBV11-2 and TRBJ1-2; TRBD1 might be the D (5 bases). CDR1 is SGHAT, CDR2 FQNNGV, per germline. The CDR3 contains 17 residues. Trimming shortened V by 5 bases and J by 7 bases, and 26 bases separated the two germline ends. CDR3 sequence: CASSPGYRSTPRGGYTF. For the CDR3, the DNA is TGTGCCAGCAGCCCCGGGTATAGATCGACACCTAGGGGTGGCTACACCTTC.

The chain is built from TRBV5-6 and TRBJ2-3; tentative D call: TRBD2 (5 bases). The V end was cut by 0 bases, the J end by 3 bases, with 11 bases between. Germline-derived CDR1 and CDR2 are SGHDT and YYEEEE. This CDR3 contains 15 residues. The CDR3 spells CASSLVLAGTDTQYF. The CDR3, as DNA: TGTGCCAGCAGCTTGGTTCTAGCCGGGACAGATACGCAGTATTTT.

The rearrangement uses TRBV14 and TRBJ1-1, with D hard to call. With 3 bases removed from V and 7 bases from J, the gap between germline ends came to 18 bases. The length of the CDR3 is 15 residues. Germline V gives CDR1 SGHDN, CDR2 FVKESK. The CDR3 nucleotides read TGTGCCAGCAGCCAGTGGAGCGGCAGTGGAGATGAAGCTTTCTTT. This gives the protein CASSQWSGSGDEAFF.

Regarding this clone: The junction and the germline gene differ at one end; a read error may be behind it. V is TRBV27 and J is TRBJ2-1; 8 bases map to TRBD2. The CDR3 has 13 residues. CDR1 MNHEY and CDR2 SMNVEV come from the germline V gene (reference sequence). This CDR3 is CASSLSPGLGRVF. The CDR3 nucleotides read TGTGCCAGCAGTTTGTCCCCGGGACTAGGGAGAGTCTTC.

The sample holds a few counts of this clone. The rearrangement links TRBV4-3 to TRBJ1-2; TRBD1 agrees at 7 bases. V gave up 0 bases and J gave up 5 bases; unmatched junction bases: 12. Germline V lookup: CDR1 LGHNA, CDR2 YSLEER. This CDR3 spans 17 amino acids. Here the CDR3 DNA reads TGCGCCAGCAGCCAAGATCCCTATTTGGGGACAGCATATGGCTACACCTTC. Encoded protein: CASSQDPYLGTAYGYTF.

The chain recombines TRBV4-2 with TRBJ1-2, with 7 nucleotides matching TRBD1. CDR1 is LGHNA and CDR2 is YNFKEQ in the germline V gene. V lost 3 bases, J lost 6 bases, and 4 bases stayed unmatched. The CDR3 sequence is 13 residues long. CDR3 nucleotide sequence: TGTGCCAGCAGCCACCTAGGACAGGATGGCTACACCTTC. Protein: CASSHLGQDGYTF.

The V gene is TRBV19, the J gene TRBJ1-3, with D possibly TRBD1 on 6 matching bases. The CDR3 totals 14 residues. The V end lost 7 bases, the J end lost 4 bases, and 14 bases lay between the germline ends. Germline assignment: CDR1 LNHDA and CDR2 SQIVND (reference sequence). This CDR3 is CASTLDSEGNTIYF. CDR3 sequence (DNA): TGTGCCAGTACCCTGGACAGCGAAGGAAACACCATATATTTT.

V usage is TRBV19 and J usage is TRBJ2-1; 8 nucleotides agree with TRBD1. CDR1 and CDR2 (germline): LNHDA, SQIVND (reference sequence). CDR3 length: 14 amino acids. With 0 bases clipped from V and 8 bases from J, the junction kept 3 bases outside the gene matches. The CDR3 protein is CASSIDRGRDEQFF. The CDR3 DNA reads TGTGCCAGTAGTATAGACAGGGGGCGAGATGAGCAGTTCTTC.

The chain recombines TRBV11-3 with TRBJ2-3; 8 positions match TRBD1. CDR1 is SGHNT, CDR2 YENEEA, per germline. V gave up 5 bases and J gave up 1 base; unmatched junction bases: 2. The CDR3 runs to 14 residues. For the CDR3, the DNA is TGTGCCAGCAGCCTGGGACAGGGCACAGATACGCAGTATTTT. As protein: CASSLGQGTDTQYF.

In nucleotides, the CDR3 is TGCGCCAGCAGCTTGGGGGGGTTAGGCACTGAAGCTTTCTTT. Translation gives CASSLGGLGTEAFF. V and J are TRBV5-1 and TRBJ1-1, with a possible D match to TRBD1 (5 bases). The CDR3 consists of 14 residues. V lost 0 bases and J lost 4, with 10 bases in between. The V gene's germline CDR1 is SGHRS and CDR2 YFSETQ.

The CDR3 DNA reads as TGTGCCAGCAGCTTCTCAGGGGAGAGGGGTGGCTACACCTTC. Protein product: CASSFSGERGGYTF. The rearrangement uses TRBV11-2 and TRBJ1-2, with D perhaps matching TRBD1 (6 bases). Germline CDR1 is SGHAT and CDR2 is FQNNGV. The germline V and J ends were trimmed by 3 bases and 7 bases, with 15 bases remaining between them. This CDR3 is built from 14 residues.

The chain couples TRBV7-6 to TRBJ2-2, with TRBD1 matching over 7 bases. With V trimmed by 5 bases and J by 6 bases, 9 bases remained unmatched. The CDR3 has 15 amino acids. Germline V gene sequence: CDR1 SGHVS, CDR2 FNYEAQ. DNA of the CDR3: TGTGCCAGCAGCGGCGGACAGGCACGATCCGGGGAGCTGTTTTTT. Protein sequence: CASSGGQARSGELFF.

CDR3 coding DNA: TGTGCCAGCATAAGTATACGGCTCGACAATGAGCAGTTCTTC. This sequence encodes CASISIRLDNEQFF. This chain links TRBV2 with TRBJ2-1; no clear D. Trimming took 7 bases from V and 5 from J, leaving 15 bases between them. CDR1 SNHLY and CDR2 FYNNEI come from the germline V gene. The CDR3 runs 14 residues.